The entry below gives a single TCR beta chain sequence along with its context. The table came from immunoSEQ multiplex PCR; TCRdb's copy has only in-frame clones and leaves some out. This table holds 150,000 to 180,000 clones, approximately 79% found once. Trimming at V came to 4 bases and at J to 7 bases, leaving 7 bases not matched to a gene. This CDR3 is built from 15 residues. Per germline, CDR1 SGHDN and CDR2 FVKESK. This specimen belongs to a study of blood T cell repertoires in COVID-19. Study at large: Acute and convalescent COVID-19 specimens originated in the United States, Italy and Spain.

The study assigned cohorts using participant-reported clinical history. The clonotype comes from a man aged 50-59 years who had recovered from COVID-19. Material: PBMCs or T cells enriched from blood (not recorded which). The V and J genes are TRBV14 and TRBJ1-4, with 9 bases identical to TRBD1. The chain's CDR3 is CASSRTGGAGEKLFF. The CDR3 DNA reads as TGTGCCAGCAGCCGCACAGGGGGCGCGGGTGAAAAACTGTTTTTT.